One sample yielded the 15 T cell receptor beta chains listed below, sequenced in a study of vaccination and CD4 T cells after COVID-19. Regarding treatment: approximately nine-day PBMC culture with coronavirus spike peptide pools or control peptides (ViraFEST assay). What these receptors recognize is not known. Cultured CD4+ T cells had their DNA profiled by the Oncomine TCR Beta short-read assay. Using its own MiXCR run on the PCR reads, TCRdb lists one record per CDR3 protein. This table has under 7,500 distinct CDR3 sequences, roughly 70% appearing once. Input material: CD4+ T cells from blood, cultured in vitro. The receptors here all came from a human donor who had recovered from COVID-19.

This chain links TRBV20-1 with TRBJ2-7; 8 bases align to TRBD1. CDR3 length equals 14 residues. Trimming removed 3 bases from V and 6 bases from J; junction bases left unmatched: 10. The V gene's germline CDR1 is DFQATT and CDR2 SNEGSKA (reference sequence). CDR3 nucleotides: TGCAGTGCTAGTTTGGGAACAGGGGGGCGCGAGCAGTACTTC. It specifies CSASLGTGGREQYF.

The V gene is TRBV9, the J gene TRBJ2-5; D might be TRBD2 (5 bases). The V gene's germline CDR1 is SGDLS and CDR2 YYNGEE. This CDR3 spans 14 amino acids. The V end lost 3 bases, the J end lost 0 bases, and 9 bases lay between the germline ends. The CDR3 DNA reads as TGTGCCAGCAGCGGCGGACTCCACCAAGAGACCCAGTACTTC. It codes for CASSGGLHQETQYF.

This chain connects TRBV20-1 to TRBJ2-3; 13 nucleotides match TRBD2. Germline trimming cut 2 bases from V and 0 bases from J; bases unmatched to any gene: 2. The germline CDR1 and CDR2 sequences are DFQATT and SNEGSKA (reference sequence). The CDR3 has 16 residues. CDR3 in DNA: TGCAGTGCTAGAAGACTAGCGGGGGGAAGCACAGATACGCAGTATTTT. Translation: CSARRLAGGSTDTQYF.

The chain couples TRBV11-3 to TRBJ1-6; the D is unclear. The CDR3 totals 18 residues. The V gene lost 0 bases and the J gene lost 0 bases, with 12 bases spanning the gap. Germline V gives CDR1 SGHNT, CDR2 YENEEA. CDR3 nucleotide sequence: TGTGCCAGCAGCTTAGAAGGTATAGGGAGCTCCTATAATTCACCCCTCCACTTT. Its protein product is CASSLEGIGSSYNSPLHF.

The V and J genes are TRBV14 and TRBJ1-2; TRBD1 is a possible D gene (5 bases). Trimming removed 5 bases at V and 4 bases at J, with 11 bases between. The CDR3 sequence is 13 residues long. CDR1 SGHDN and CDR2 FVKESK come from the germline V gene. For the CDR3, the DNA is TGTGCCAGCAGCTCAGGGCCTAGCTATGGCTACACCTTC. It encodes CASSSGPSYGYTF. Filled out from reference TRBV14 and TRBJ1-2, the complete variable domain reads EAGVTQFPSHSVIEKGQTVTLRCDPISGHDNLYWYRRVMGKEIKFLLHFVKESKQDESGMPNNRFLAERTGGTYSTLKVQPAELEDSGVYFCASSSGPSYGYTFGSGTRLTVV.

The rearrangement uses TRBV6-5 and TRBJ1-2, with a tentative D call TRBD1 (6 bases). Germline CDR1 is MNHEY and CDR2 is SVGAGI. The CDR3 has 15 residues. V dropped 4 bases and J dropped 4 bases, with 16 bases sitting between them. This CDR3 is CASSLPLGGGYGYTF. In DNA form, the CDR3 reads TGTGCCAGCAGTTTGCCCTTAGGAGGGGGCTATGGCTACACCTTC.

In the case of this clonotype: The junction departs from the called germline gene at one end, perhaps through a read error. V and J are TRBV10-3 and TRBJ2-1, with D hard to call. Germline V CDR1 and CDR2: ENHRY, SYGVKD. The CDR3 extends over 13 amino acids. The CDR3 DNA reads as TGTGCCAGCAGTTACACGGAGTACAATGAGCAGTTCTTC. Translated: CASSYTEYNEQFF.

The V and J genes are TRBV7-2 and TRBJ2-3; TRBD2 matches 7 bases. The J segment lost 4 bases and the V segment lost 2 bases, leaving 6 bases of the junction unmatched. CDR1 SGHTA and CDR2 FQGNSA come from the germline V gene. The CDR3 is 15 amino acids. The CDR3 DNA reads TGTGCCAGCAGCTTATACGGGAGGACGGCAGATACGCAGTATTTT. This translates into CASSLYGRTADTQYF.

CDR3 in DNA: TGTGCCACCAGTGATCCGCCCGGGGCCAACGTCCTGACTTTC. Translation gives CATSDPPGANVLTF. The gene calls are TRBV24-1 and TRBJ2-6; D remains ambiguous. The CDR3 is made up of 14 amino acids. From germline, CDR1 is KGHDR and CDR2 SFDVKD. The V gene lost 3 bases and the J gene lost 4 bases, with 6 bases spanning the gap.

The genes are TRBV6-1 and TRBJ2-5; D is perhaps TRBD1 (5 bases). Trimming shortened V by 6 bases and J by 5 bases, and 13 bases separated the two germline ends. This CDR3 has 13 amino acids. CDR1 is MNHNS, CDR2 SASEGT, per germline. The CDR3 sequence: CASRTPGRETQYF. In DNA form, the CDR3 reads TGTGCCAGCAGGACCCCAGGGCGGGAGACCCAGTACTTC.

CDR3 sequence reads: CSTLAGSYNEQFF. The CDR3 nucleotides read TGCAGTACACTAGCGGGATCCTACAATGAGCAGTTCTTC. V usage is TRBV20-1 and J usage is TRBJ2-1; 10 bases are shared with TRBD2. The germline V gene has CDR1 DFQATT and CDR2 SNEGSKA (reference sequence). The CDR3 spans 13 residues. Unmatched junction bases numbered 2, after V lost 8 bases and J lost 1 base.

V usage is TRBV7-9 and J usage is TRBJ1-1; D gene ambiguous. V dropped 4 bases and J dropped 3 bases, with 12 bases sitting between them. The CDR3 length is 14 residues. CDR1 and CDR2 (germline): SEHNR, FQNEAQ (reference sequence). CDR3 protein: CASSSDPGYTEAFF. CDR3 sequence (DNA): TGTGCCAGCAGCTCAGACCCGGGCTACACTGAAGCTTTCTTT.

CDR3: CASRRGRRAADTEAFF. In DNA, the CDR3 is TGTGCCAGCAGGCGGGGTCGGAGGGCGGCGGACACTGAAGCTTTCTTT. The chain employs TRBV6-1 and TRBJ1-1; the D is unclear. Per germline, CDR1 MNHNS and CDR2 SASEGT. The V end lost 6 bases, the J end lost 3 bases, and 20 bases lay between the germline ends. The CDR3 sequence is 16 residues long.

This chain's CDR3 is CASSTQRGRAQYF. The CDR3 DNA reads as TGTGCCAGCAGCACCCAGCGGGGCAGGGCCCAGTACTTC. This sequence joins TRBV7-2 and TRBJ2-5; 7 positions agree with TRBD2. Trimming cost V 5 bases and J 9 bases; bases outside gene matches: 9. CDR3 length: 13 amino acids. CDR1 and CDR2 from the germline V gene are SGHTA and FQGNSA.

The rearrangement uses TRBV7-8 and TRBJ2-3; the match to TRBD2 covers 13 bases. Per the germline V gene, CDR1 is SGHVS and CDR2 is FQNEAQ. V lost 5 bases to trimming and J lost 7 bases; unmatched junction nucleotides: 6. The length of the CDR3 is 15 residues. The CDR3 DNA is TGTGCCAGCAGCCGGACTAGCGGGGGAGGATATACGCAGTATTTT. Translating it yields CASSRTSGGGYTQYF.